Below, 2 T cell receptor beta chains from the same sample are listed, as sequenced in a study of blood T cell repertoires in COVID-19. The assay was immunoSEQ multiplex PCR, and TCRdb's table has in-frame clones only and misses some. Here the sample spans a few hundred thousand clones, about 85% being singletons. The material sequenced was peripheral blood. These receptor sequences come from a woman aged 18-30 years with acute or convalescent COVID-19.

This chain uses TRBV5-8 with TRBJ1-6; no definite D call. Germline CDR1 and CDR2: SGHTS and YDEGEE. V dropped 0 bases and J dropped 2 bases, with 9 bases sitting between them. The CDR3 covers 16 residues. The DNA of the CDR3 is TGTGCCAGCAGCTTGGCCGCGGCCACCTATAATTCACCCCTCCACTTT. Protein sequence: CASSLAAATYNSPLHF.

This chain links TRBV9 with TRBJ2-7, with 7 bases that match TRBD1. Germline CDR1 is SGDLS and CDR2 is YYNGEE. There are 14 residues in the CDR3. The J segment lost 2 bases and the V segment lost 3 bases, leaving 5 bases of the junction unmatched. The CDR3 region is CASSARDSTYEQYF. DNA for the CDR3: TGTGCCAGCAGCGCCCGGGACAGCACCTACGAGCAGTACTTC.